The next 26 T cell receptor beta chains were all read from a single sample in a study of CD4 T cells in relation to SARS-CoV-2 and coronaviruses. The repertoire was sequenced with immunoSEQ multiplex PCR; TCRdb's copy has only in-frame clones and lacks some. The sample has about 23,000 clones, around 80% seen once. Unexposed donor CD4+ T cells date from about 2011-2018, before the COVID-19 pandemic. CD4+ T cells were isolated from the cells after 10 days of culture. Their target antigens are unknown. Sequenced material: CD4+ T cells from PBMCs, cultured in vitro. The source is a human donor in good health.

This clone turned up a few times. The CDR3 sequence: CASSLDLRLGNTIYF. The CDR3 nucleotides are TGCGCCAGCAGCTTGGATTTACGCTTGGGAAACACCATATATTTT. The rearrangement joins TRBV5-1 to TRBJ1-3; D call uncertain. Trimming removed 0 bases from V and 4 bases from J, with 11 bases in between. The germline V gene encodes CDR1 SGHRS and CDR2 YFSETQ. The CDR3 covers 15 residues.

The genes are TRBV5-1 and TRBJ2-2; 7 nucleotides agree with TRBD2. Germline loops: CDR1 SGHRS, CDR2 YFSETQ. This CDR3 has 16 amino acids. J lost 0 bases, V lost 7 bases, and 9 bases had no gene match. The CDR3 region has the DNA TGCGCCAGCGGGGAGGGCAGCATCGCGAACACCGGGGAGCTGTTTTTT. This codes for CASGEGSIANTGELFF.

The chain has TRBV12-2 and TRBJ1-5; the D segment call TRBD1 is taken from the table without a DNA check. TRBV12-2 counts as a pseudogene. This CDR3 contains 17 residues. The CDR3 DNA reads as TGTGCAAGTCGCTTAGGCGTGGTGACAGCTAGCAATCAGCCCCAGCATTTT. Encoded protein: CASRLGVVTASNQPQHF.

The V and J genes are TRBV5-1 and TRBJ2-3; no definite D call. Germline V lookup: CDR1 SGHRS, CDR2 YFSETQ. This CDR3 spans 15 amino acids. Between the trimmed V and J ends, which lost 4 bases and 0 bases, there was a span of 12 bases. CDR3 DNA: TGCGCCAGCAGCCCCTCAAGCACTAGCACAGATACGCAGTATTTT. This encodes CASSPSSTSTDTQYF.

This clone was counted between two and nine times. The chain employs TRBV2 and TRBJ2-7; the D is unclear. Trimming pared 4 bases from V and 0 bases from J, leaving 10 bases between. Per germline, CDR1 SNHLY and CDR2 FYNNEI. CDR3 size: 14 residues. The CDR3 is CASSVGSSSYEQYF. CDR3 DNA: TGTGCCAGCAGTGTCGGTTCTAGCTCCTACGAGCAGTACTTC.

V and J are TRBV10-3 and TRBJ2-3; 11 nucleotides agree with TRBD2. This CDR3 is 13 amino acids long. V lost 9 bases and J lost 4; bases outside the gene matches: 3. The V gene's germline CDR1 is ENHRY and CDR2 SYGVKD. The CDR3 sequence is CAIGTSGPDTQYF. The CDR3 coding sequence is TGTGCCATTGGGACTAGCGGTCCAGATACGCAGTATTTT.

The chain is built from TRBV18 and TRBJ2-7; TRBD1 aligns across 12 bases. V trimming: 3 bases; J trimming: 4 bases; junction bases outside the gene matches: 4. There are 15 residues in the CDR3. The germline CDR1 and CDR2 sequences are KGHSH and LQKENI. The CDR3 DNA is TGTGCCAGCTCACCCCCGGGACAGGGGGCTTACGAGCAGTACTTC. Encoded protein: CASSPPGQGAYEQYF.

The CDR3 DNA reads TGTGCCAGCAGCTTGGCGGGAGGGGCCCCAGATACGCAGTATTTT. As protein: CASSLAGGAPDTQYF. V is TRBV5-6 and J is TRBJ2-3, with TRBD2 matching over 8 bases. V lost 0 bases to trimming and J lost 4 bases; unmatched junction nucleotides: 4. This CDR3 has 15 residues. The germline V gene encodes CDR1 SGHDT and CDR2 YYEEEE.

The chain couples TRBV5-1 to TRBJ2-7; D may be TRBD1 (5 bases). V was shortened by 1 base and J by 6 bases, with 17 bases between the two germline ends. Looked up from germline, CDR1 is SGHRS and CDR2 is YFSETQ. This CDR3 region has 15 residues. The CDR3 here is CASSLPAGKGSEQYF. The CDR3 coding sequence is TGCGCCAGCAGCTTGCCGGCAGGGAAAGGCTCCGAGCAGTACTTC. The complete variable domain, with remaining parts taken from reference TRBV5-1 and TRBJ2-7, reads KAGVTQTPRYLIKTRGQQVTLSCSPISGHRSVSWYQQTPGQGLQFLFEYFSETQRNKGNFPGRFSGRQFSNSRSEMNVSTLELGDSALYLCASSLPAGKGSEQYFGPGTRLTVT.

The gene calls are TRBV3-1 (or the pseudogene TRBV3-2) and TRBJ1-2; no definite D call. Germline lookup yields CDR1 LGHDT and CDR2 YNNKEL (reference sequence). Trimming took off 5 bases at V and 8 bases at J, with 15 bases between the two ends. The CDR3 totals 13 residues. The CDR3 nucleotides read TGTGCCAGCAGCTCAGCGACCCAGAGAGGCTACACCTTC. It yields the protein CASSSATQRGYTF.

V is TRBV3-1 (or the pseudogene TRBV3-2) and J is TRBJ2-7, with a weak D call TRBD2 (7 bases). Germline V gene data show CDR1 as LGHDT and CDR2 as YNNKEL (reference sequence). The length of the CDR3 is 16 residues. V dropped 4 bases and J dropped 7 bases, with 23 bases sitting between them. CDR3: CASSPLGGSGASEQYF. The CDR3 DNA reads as TGTGCCAGCAGCCCCCTGGGGGGGTCGGGGGCCTCGGAGCAGTACTTC.

The CDR3 DNA sequence: TGCGCCAGCAGCTTGGCTCGGGAGCGGGGCACAGATACGCAGTATTTT. This codes for CASSLARERGTDTQYF. V usage is TRBV5-1 and J usage is TRBJ2-3; possible D gene TRBD2, 6 bases. CDR3 length: 16 amino acids. Germline V gene data show CDR1 as SGHRS and CDR2 as YFSETQ. Trimming took off 0 bases at V and 1 base at J, with 12 bases between the two ends. Full variable domain (outside the CDR3, taken from reference TRBV5-1 and TRBJ2-3): KAGVTQTPRYLIKTRGQQVTLSCSPISGHRSVSWYQQTPGQGLQFLFEYFSETQRNKGNFPGRFSGRQFSNSRSEMNVSTLELGDSALYLCASSLARERGTDTQYFGPGTRLTVL.

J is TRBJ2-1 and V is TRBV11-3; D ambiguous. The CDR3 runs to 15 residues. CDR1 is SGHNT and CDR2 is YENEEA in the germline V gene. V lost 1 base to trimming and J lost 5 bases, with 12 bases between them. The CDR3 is CASSLGQVSHNEQFF. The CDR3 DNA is TGTGCCAGCAGCTTAGGTCAGGTCTCGCACAATGAGCAGTTCTTC.

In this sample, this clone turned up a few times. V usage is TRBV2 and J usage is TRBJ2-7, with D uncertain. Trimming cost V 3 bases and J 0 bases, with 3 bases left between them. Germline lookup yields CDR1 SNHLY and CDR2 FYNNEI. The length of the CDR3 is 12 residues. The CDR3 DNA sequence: TGTGCCAGCAGTGATCCCTCCTACGAGCAGTACTTC. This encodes CASSDPSYEQYF.

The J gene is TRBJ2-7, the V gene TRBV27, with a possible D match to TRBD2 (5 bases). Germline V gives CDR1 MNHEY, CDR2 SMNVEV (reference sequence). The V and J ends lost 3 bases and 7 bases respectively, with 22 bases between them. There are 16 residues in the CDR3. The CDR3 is CASSLGEGTRAREQYF. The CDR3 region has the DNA TGTGCCAGCAGTTTGGGAGAAGGAACGCGGGCCCGGGAGCAGTACTTC.

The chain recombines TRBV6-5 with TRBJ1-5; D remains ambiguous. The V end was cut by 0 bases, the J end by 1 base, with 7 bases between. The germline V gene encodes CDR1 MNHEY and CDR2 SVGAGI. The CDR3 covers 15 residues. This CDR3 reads CASSYSKVSNQPQHF. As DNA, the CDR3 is TGTGCCAGCAGTTACTCGAAAGTCAGCAATCAGCCCCAGCATTTT.

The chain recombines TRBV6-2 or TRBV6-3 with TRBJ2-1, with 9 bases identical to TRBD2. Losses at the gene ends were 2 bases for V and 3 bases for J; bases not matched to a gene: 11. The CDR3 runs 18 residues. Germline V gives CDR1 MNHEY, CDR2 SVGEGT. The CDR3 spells CASSYPRDAGGGYNEQFF. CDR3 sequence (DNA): TGTGCCAGCAGTTACCCGAGGGATGCGGGGGGGGGCTACAATGAGCAGTTCTTC.

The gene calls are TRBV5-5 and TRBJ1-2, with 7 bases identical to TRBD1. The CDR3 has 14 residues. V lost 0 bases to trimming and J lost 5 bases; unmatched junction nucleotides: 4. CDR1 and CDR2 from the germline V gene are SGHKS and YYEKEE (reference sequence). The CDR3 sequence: CASSLAGTEYGYTF. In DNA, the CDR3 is TGTGCCAGCAGCTTGGCCGGGACAGAATATGGCTACACCTTC.

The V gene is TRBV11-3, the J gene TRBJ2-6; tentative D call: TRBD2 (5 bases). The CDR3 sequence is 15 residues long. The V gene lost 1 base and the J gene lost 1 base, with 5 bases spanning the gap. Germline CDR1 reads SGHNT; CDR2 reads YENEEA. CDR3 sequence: CASSLGESGANVLTF. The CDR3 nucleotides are TGTGCCAGCAGCTTAGGGGAGTCTGGGGCCAACGTCCTGACTTTC.

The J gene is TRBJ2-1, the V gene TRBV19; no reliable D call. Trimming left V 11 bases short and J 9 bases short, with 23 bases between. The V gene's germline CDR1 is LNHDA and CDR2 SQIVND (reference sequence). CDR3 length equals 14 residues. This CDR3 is CAASGRWDRGEQFF. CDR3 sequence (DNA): TGTGCCGCATCTGGACGTTGGGATAGAGGTGAGCAGTTCTTC. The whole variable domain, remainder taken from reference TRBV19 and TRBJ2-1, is DGGITQSPKYLFRKEGQNVTLSCEQNLNHDAMYWYRQDPGQGLRLIYYSQIVNDFQKGDIAEGYSVSREKKESFPLTVTSAQKNPTAFYLCAASGRWDRGEQFFGPGTRLTVL.

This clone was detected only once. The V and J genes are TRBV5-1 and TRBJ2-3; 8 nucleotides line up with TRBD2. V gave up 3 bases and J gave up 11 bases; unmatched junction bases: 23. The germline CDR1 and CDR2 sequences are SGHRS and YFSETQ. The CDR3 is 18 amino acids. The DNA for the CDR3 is TGCGCCAGCAGCTCCGGAGGGTCGGGGGGGCCGGTGATCGAGGGGCAGTATTTT. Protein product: CASSSGGSGGPVIEGQYF.

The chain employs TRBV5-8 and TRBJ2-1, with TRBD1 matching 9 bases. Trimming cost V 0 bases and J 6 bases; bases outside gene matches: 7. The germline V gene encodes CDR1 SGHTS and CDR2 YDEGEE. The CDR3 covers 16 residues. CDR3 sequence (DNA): TGTGCCAGCAGCTTGGGTTCCGGGACAGGGTTCAATGAGCAGTTCTTC. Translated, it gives CASSLGSGTGFNEQFF.

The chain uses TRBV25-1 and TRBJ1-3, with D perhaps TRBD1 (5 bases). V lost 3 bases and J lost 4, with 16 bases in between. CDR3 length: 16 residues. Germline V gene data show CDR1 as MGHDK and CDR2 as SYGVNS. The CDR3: CASSEGDWVSGNTIYF. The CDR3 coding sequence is TGTGCCAGCAGTGAGGGGGATTGGGTTTCAGGAAACACCATATATTTT. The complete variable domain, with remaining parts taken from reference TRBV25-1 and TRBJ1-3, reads EADIYQTPRYLVIGTGKKITLECSQTMGHDKMYWYQQDPGMELHLIHYSYGVNSTEKGDLSSESTVSRIRTEHFPLTLESARPSHTSQYLCASSEGDWVSGNTIYFGEGSWLTVV.

CDR3 DNA: TGTGCCCGACACCTCACAGGGGCCTGGGGGGGCTACACCTTC. Protein: CARHLTGAWGGYTF. The chain joins TRBV2 to TRBJ1-2; 7 bases map to TRBD1. The CDR3 spans 14 residues. V shed 11 bases, J shed 8 bases, and the junction held 17 bases outside the gene matches. Germline lookup yields CDR1 SNHLY and CDR2 FYNNEI. Full variable domain (rest looked up from reference TRBV2 and TRBJ1-2): EPEVTQTPSHQVTQMGQEVILRCVPISNHLYFYWYRQILGQKVEFLVSFYNNEISEKSEIFDDQFSVERPDGSNFTLKIRSTKLEDSAMYFCARHLTGAWGGYTFGSGTRLTVV.

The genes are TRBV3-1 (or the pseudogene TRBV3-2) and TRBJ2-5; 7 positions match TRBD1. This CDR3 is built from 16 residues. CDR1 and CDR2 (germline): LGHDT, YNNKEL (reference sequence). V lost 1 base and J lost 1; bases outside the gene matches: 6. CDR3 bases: TGTGCCAGCAGCCAAGGGACAGGAATTACCCAAGAGACCCAGTACTTC. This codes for CASSQGTGITQETQYF.

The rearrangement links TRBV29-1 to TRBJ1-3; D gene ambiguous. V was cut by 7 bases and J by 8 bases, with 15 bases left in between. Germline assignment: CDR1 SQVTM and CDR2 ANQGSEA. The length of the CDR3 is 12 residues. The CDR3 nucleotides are TGCAGCGCGGTGGGGTCCTCGGACACCATATATTTT. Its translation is CSAVGSSDTIYF.